A selection of T cell receptor beta chains follows, all from one sample in a study of shared clonotypes between healthy human individuals. Generated by immunoSEQ multiplex PCR, the TCRdb table keeps only in-frame clones and is missing some. Among around 620,000 clones listed, around 95% were seen once. Material: naive CD8+ T cells sorted from blood. These TCRs come from a woman aged 30 to 39 in good health. CDR3s include the opening cysteine and the closing phenylalanine or tryptophan. The order of the fields is D gene, V gene, CDR3 length, J gene, CDR3 protein, CDR3 DNA. D genes are given only for firm matches.

TRBD2	TRBV18	18	TRBJ2-5	CASSPGLAGTSFQETQYF	TGTGCCAGCTCACCGGGACTAGCGGGAACGTCGTTCCAAGAGACCCAGTACTTC
NA	TRBV5-1	13	TRBJ1-2	CASSNPDNYGYTF	TGCGCCAGCTCTAACCCGGATAACTATGGCTACACCTTC
NA	TRBV5-4	13	TRBJ1-3	CASTDGTGNTIYF	TGTGCCAGCACCGATGGGACTGGAAACACCATATATTTT
NA	TRBV30	14	TRBJ1-2	CAWSVGAGTDGYTF	TGTGCCTGGAGTGTAGGGGCCGGAACGGATGGCTACACCTTC
NA	TRBV5-1	14	TRBJ2-7	CASRPGSGLNEQYF	TGCGCCAGCAGGCCAGGGAGCGGTCTAAACGAGCAGTACTTC
TRBD2	TRBV5-4	16	TRBJ2-7	CASSFLAGGSSYEQYF	TGTGCCAGCAGCTTTCTAGCGGGAGGGAGCTCCTACGAGCAGTACTTC
NA	TRBV28	19	TRBJ1-3	CASSFSGGGGGAPGNTIYF	TGTGCCAGCAGTTTCTCTGGCGGCGGGGGAGGGGCGCCTGGAAACACCATATATTTT
TRBD2	TRBV7-8	15	TRBJ2-7	CASSLGTTPSYEQYF	TGTGCCAGCAGCTTGGGGACTACCCCCTCCTACGAGCAGTACTTC
NA	TRBV19	11	TRBJ2-7	CASSMNYEQYF	TGTGCCAGTAGTATGAACTACGAGCAGTACTTC
TRBD1	TRBV19	15	TRBJ1-2	CASRTDREPNYGYTF	TGTGCCAGTAGAACCGACAGGGAACCTAACTATGGCTACACCTTC